These 20 T cell receptor beta chains came from one sample sequenced in a study of blood T cell repertoires in COVID-19. Clones were sequenced by immunoSEQ multiplex PCR, and TCRdb holds only the in-frame ones, with some missing. The repertoire includes 100,000 to 150,000 clones, approximately 90% of them detected once, and less than 2% sits in the top ten. The specimen sequenced was peripheral blood. Source of these receptors: a human donor in a cohort sampled during active COVID-19.

The J gene is TRBJ2-4, the V gene TRBV11-2; the match to TRBD2 covers 11 bases. The J segment lost 7 bases and the V segment lost 2 bases, leaving 13 bases of the junction unmatched. The CDR3 consists of 18 residues. From germline, CDR1 is SGHAT and CDR2 FQNNGV. CDR3: CASSLMGQTSGIGNIQYF. DNA of the CDR3: TGTGCCAGCAGCTTAATGGGACAGACTAGCGGGATTGGGAACATTCAGTACTTC. Full variable domain (outside the CDR3, taken from reference TRBV11-2 and TRBJ2-4): EAGVAQSPRYKIIEKRQSVAFWCNPISGHATLYWYQQILGQGPKLLIQFQNNGVVDDSQLPKDRFSAERLKGVDSTLKIQPAKLEDSAVYLCASSLMGQTSGIGNIQYFGAGTRLSVL.

This chain connects TRBV11-2 to TRBJ1-2; weak D call: TRBD1 (5 bases). This CDR3 contains 13 residues. Germline V gene sequence: CDR1 SGHAT, CDR2 FQNNGV. The V end lost 4 bases, the J end lost 7 bases, and 13 bases lay between the germline ends. CDR3 nucleotide sequence: TGTGCCAGCAGCTCGGGACTTATACTTGGCTACACCTTC. Amino acid sequence: CASSSGLILGYTF.

J is TRBJ2-7 and V is TRBV11-2; possible D gene TRBD2, 5 bases. Trimming took off 0 bases at V and 3 bases at J, with 12 bases between the two ends. CDR3 size: 15 residues. Per germline, CDR1 SGHAT and CDR2 FQNNGV. CDR3 coding DNA: TGTGCCAGCAGCTTAGAGGGAGCTCTAAACTACGAGCAGTACTTC. Protein: CASSLEGALNYEQYF.

The rearrangement uses TRBV2 and TRBJ2-7; 14 nucleotides match TRBD2. Germline V gene sequence: CDR1 SNHLY, CDR2 FYNNEI. J was trimmed by 2 bases and V by 2 bases; bases with no gene match: 2. This CDR3 comprises 16 residues. CDR3 DNA: TGTGCCAGCAGTGAACGACTAGCGGGAGGGGCCTACGAGCAGTACTTC. This codes for CASSERLAGGAYEQYF.

This clone showed up just a few times. V usage is TRBV4-1 and J usage is TRBJ2-3; D gene unclear. Germline CDR1 MGHRA, CDR2 YSYEKL. The CDR3 covers 15 residues. V was shortened by 3 bases and J by 1 base, with 11 bases between the two germline ends. The CDR3 loop reads CASSHPASGTDTQYF. CDR3 DNA sequence: TGCGCCAGCAGCCACCCCGCTAGTGGCACAGATACGCAGTATTTT.

This clone was picked up one time. The chain links TRBV11-3 to TRBJ2-1, with 9 bases identical to TRBD1. The CDR3 spans 15 residues. Per the germline V gene, CDR1 is SGHNT and CDR2 is YENEEA. The J segment lost 8 bases and the V segment lost 5 bases, leaving 10 bases of the junction unmatched. CDR3 coding DNA: TGTGCCAGCAGCAATAGGGGACAGGGTAGCGATGAGCAGTTCTTC. This sequence encodes CASSNRGQGSDEQFF.

This chain links TRBV5-1 with TRBJ1-5, with 10 bases identical to TRBD1. Germline CDR1 is SGHRS and CDR2 is YFSETQ. The CDR3 is 15 residues long. The V gene end was trimmed by 3 bases and the J gene end by 6 bases; junction bases not matched to a gene: 6. The CDR3 DNA sequence: TGCGCCAGCAGCTGGACAGGGGGAGAAGGTCAGCCCCAGCATTTT. It yields the protein CASSWTGGEGQPQHF.

The chain combines TRBV2 with TRBJ1-5; D call uncertain. In germline, CDR1 is SNHLY, CDR2 FYNNEI. CDR3 size: 13 residues. V was pared by 3 bases and J by 10 bases, with 13 bases between. The CDR3, as DNA: TGTGCCAGCAGTGACGAGCCGGTAAGACCCCAGCATTTT. Translated: CASSDEPVRPQHF.

This chain links TRBV19 with TRBJ1-6; D remains ambiguous. Germline V gene lookup returns CDR1 LNHDA and CDR2 SQIVND (reference sequence). V shed 3 bases and J shed 10 bases, with 16 bases lying between them. This CDR3 is 15 amino acids long. The CDR3 loop is CASSISSGGWSPLHF. The CDR3 DNA sequence: TGTGCCAGTAGTATCTCATCGGGAGGTTGGTCACCCCTCCACTTT.

The chain employs TRBV29-1 and TRBJ2-2; TRBD1 matches 8 bases. The germline V gene has CDR1 SQVTM and CDR2 ANQGSEA. CDR3 length: 15 amino acids. With V trimmed by 7 bases and J by 1 base, 8 bases remained unmatched. Here the CDR3 DNA reads TGCAGCGCCCGTCCTGGGACAGGGAACACCGGGGAGCTGTTTTTT. Translated, it gives CSARPGTGNTGELFF.

V and J are TRBV13 and TRBJ2-3; TRBD2 agrees at 14 bases. Per germline, CDR1 PRHDT and CDR2 FYEKMQ (reference sequence). The V segment lost 6 bases and the J segment 5 bases; nucleotides outside the gene matches: 7. There are 16 residues in the CDR3. The CDR3 region has the DNA TGTGCCAGCAGTCGACTAGCGGGAGGGCCAGAAGATACGCAGTATTTT. Its protein product is CASSRLAGGPEDTQYF.

This chain uses TRBV21-1 with TRBJ2-5; TRBD2, the table's D call, was not compared with the DNA. TRBV21-1 is reported as a pseudogene. The CDR3 has 15 amino acids. CDR3 in DNA: TGTGCCAGCAGCACCGGGGGGGAGTTAGAAGAGACCCAGTACTTC. This encodes CASSTGGELEETQYF.

V usage is TRBV18 and J usage is TRBJ1-1, with D unresolved. CDR1 is KGHSH, CDR2 LQKENI, per germline. CDR3 length: 15 residues. Trimming stripped 3 bases from V and 2 bases from J, with 13 bases between. CDR3 sequence (DNA): TGTGCCAGCTCACCTTCGGTGGTCTCTAACACTGAAGCTTTCTTT. Translated: CASSPSVVSNTEAFF. The full variable domain, with the rest looked up from reference TRBV18 and TRBJ1-1, is NAGVMQNPRHLVRRRGQEARLRCSPMKGHSHVYWYRQLPEEGLKFMVYLQKENIIDESGMPKERFSAEFPKEGPSILRIQQVVRGDSAAYFCASSPSVVSNTEAFFGQGTRLTVV.

The chain couples TRBV5-1 to TRBJ2-3; 10 bases agree with TRBD2. V shed 6 bases, J shed 4 bases, and the junction held 2 bases outside the gene matches. Germline V lookup: CDR1 SGHRS, CDR2 YFSETQ. This CDR3 has 13 residues. The CDR3: CASTLAGADTQYF. In DNA form, the CDR3 reads TGCGCCAGCACCCTAGCGGGGGCAGATACGCAGTATTTT.

The chain carries TRBV5-1 and TRBJ1-1; 10 bases align to TRBD1. V dropped 4 bases and J dropped 4; count of bases not matched to a gene: 7. Germline V lookup: CDR1 SGHRS, CDR2 YFSETQ. The CDR3 runs 15 residues. For the CDR3, the DNA is TGCGCCAGCAGCCAGGGACAGGGGCCGGGCACTGAAGCTTTCTTT. This codes for CASSQGQGPGTEAFF.

The chain has TRBV11-2 and TRBJ2-7; 11 bases fit TRBD2. The V and J ends lost 2 bases and 5 bases, in that order; junction bases with no gene match: 5. This CDR3 has 15 residues. Germline CDR1 is SGHAT and CDR2 is FQNNGV. Written as DNA, the CDR3 is TGTGCCAGCAGCTTACGACTAGCGGGGACCGACGAGCAGTACTTC. Its translation: CASSLRLAGTDEQYF. The full variable domain, its missing parts supplied by reference TRBV11-2 and TRBJ2-7, is EAGVAQSPRYKIIEKRQSVAFWCNPISGHATLYWYQQILGQGPKLLIQFQNNGVVDDSQLPKDRFSAERLKGVDSTLKIQPAKLEDSAVYLCASSLRLAGTDEQYFGPGTRLTVT.

The chain employs TRBV3-1 (or the pseudogene TRBV3-2) and TRBJ2-3, with 9 bases lining up with TRBD1. Germline V lookup: CDR1 LGHDT, CDR2 YNNKEL (reference sequence). This CDR3 spans 13 amino acids. V trimming: 8 bases; J trimming: 3 bases; junction bases outside the gene matches: 3. CDR3 DNA: TGTGCCAGCGCGGACAGGGGTACAGATACGCAGTATTTT. It yields the protein CASADRGTDTQYF.

The rearrangement joins TRBV19 to TRBJ2-1; D gene uncertain. Germline CDR1 and CDR2: LNHDA and SQIVND (reference sequence). V lost 2 bases and J 12 bases, leaving 11 bases between the germline ends. CDR3 length: 12 amino acids. The CDR3 spells CASSINYLVQFF. DNA for the CDR3: TGTGCCAGTAGTATAAATTATTTAGTGCAGTTCTTC.

V usage is TRBV14 and J usage is TRBJ2-7; 8 bases fit TRBD2. V trimming: 2 bases; J trimming: 2 bases; junction bases outside the gene matches: 8. Germline V gene data show CDR1 as SGHDN and CDR2 as FVKESK. CDR3 length: 16 amino acids. The CDR3 nucleotides are TGTGCCAGCAGCCAACTTACTAGCGGACCGACCTACGAGCAGTACTTC. This encodes CASSQLTSGPTYEQYF. Full variable domain (missing parts from reference TRBV14 and TRBJ2-7): EAGVTQFPSHSVIEKGQTVTLRCDPISGHDNLYWYRRVMGKEIKFLLHFVKESKQDESGMPNNRFLAERTGGTYSTLKVQPAELEDSGVYFCASSQLTSGPTYEQYFGPGTRLTVT.

The rearrangement uses TRBV11-2 and TRBJ2-3, with TRBD1 identical over 7 bases. CDR1 and CDR2 (germline): SGHAT, FQNNGV. J gave up 4 bases and V 5 bases, and 9 bases lay outside the gene matches. This CDR3 comprises 15 residues. CDR3: CASSTRQGSADTQYF. The CDR3, as DNA: TGTGCCAGCAGCACCCGACAGGGTTCGGCAGATACGCAGTATTTT.